The entry below gives a single TCR beta chain sequence along with its context. The junction departs from germline at one end; a sequencing error may be responsible. This entry is derived from a study of blood T cell repertoires in COVID-19. Cohort assignment relied on participant-reported clinical history. Either two negative PCRs, clearance, or symptom resolution qualified Cohort 3 donors as recovered. The CDR3 is 13 residues long. In the study's own analysis: Amplification of reference gene primers was used by the study to estimate nucleated cell counts. Produced via immunoSEQ multiplex PCR; TCRdb's table is partial and in-frame only. For V, J and clone size, that table is used; D and trimming come from the DNA. The sample shows a few hundred thousand clones, 85% of them seen only once.

The V gene is TRBV12-3 or TRBV12-4, the J gene TRBJ1-5, with D unclear. What was sequenced was PBMCs or T cells enriched from blood (not recorded which). This clonotype was sampled from a man aged 35 to 55 who had recovered from COVID-19. CDR3 amino acids: CASSLAGPPPQHF. The DNA of the CDR3 is TGTGCCAGCAGTCTAGCCGGTCCGCCGCCCCAGCATTTT.